This T cell receptor (beta chain) was obtained from a study of cytomegalovirus exposure and HLA in healthy donors. The length of the CDR3 is 14 residues. The germline V gene encodes CDR1 SGHVS and CDR2 FQNEAQ. V dropped 1 base and J dropped 2 bases, with 6 bases sitting between them. PCR employed 60 Vbeta and 13 Jbeta primers. The assay was immunoSEQ multiplex PCR, and TCRdb's table has in-frame clones only and misses some. The table includes more than 55,000 clones, 74% detected once. This clonotype was sampled from a woman aged 55-70 years in good health and CMV-seropositive. This chain links TRBV7-8 with TRBJ1-5, with D hard to call. The source material was PBMCs. In DNA form, the CDR3 reads TGTGCCAGCAGCTTAGTACAGCGCAATCAGCCCCAGCATTTT. Translating gives CASSLVQRNQPQHF.